One and the same sample provided the 18 T cell receptor beta chains below, sequenced in a study of control samples from healthy donors and cancer patients (dated by TCRdb to 2018 to 2021). The library was made by the immunoSEQ multiplex PCR assay. Drawn from immuneACCESS, this table holds only the in-frame rearrangements with V and J called that TCRdb kept. Clones are partly lost; checked studies trace under half to an unresolved V gene and leave the rest unexplained. The sample table holds some 130,000 clones, of which 75% to 95% were seen once. The top ten clonotypes cover approximately 9% of the sample. Sequencing input: blood. The receptors were sampled from a man aged 18-30 years in good health.

The CDR3 DNA reads as TGCGCCAGCCTGGAACGAGGCAGAGACTGGGAGACCCAGTACTTC. Its translation: CASLERGRDWETQYF. The chain has TRBV10-2 and TRBJ2-5; D call uncertain. The CDR3 is 15 amino acids. The germline V gene encodes CDR1 WSHSY and CDR2 SAAADI. Trimming stripped 8 bases from V and 5 bases from J, with 21 bases between.

This clone showed up just once. The rearrangement joins TRBV12-3 or TRBV12-4 to TRBJ2-7; tentatively, D is TRBD2 (6 bases). The ends were cut back, 6 bases at V and 1 base at J, with 10 bases in the middle. The length of the CDR3 is 13 residues. Here the CDR3 DNA reads TGTGCCAGCAGGCGGGGATCTTCCTACGAGCAGTACTTC. Protein: CASRRGSSYEQYF.

The chain recombines TRBV6-1 with TRBJ2-3; D is uncertain. The ends were cut back, 4 bases at V and 1 base at J, with 15 bases in the middle. Germline CDR1 and CDR2: MNHNS and SASEGT. This CDR3 contains 16 residues. The CDR3 DNA follows: TGTGCCAGCAGTGTGGTCCCGACGATCGGCACAGATACGCAGTATTTT. This encodes CASSVVPTIGTDTQYF.

V gene TRBV19 combines with J gene TRBJ1-6, with 8 bases matching TRBD1. Germline V lookup: CDR1 LNHDA, CDR2 SQIVND (reference sequence). The CDR3 is made up of 17 amino acids. The ends lost 3 bases at V and 0 bases at J; junction bases unmatched: 4. The CDR3 nucleotides read TGTGCCAGTAGTATTGGACAGGGCACCTCCTATAATTCACCCCTCCACTTT. This gives the protein CASSIGQGTSYNSPLHF. Complete variable domain (other parts from reference TRBV19 and TRBJ1-6): DGGITQSPKYLFRKEGQNVTLSCEQNLNHDAMYWYRQDPGQGLRLIYYSQIVNDFQKGDIAEGYSVSREKKESFPLTVTSAQKNPTAFYLCASSIGQGTSYNSPLHFGNGTRLTVT.

The chain couples TRBV6-5 to TRBJ2-5; D unresolved. Germline V gene data show CDR1 as MNHEY and CDR2 as SVGAGI. V shed 5 bases and J shed 4 bases, with 14 bases lying between them. The CDR3 totals 14 residues. Here the CDR3 reads CASSRTRSRETQYF. The DNA for the CDR3 is TGTGCCAGCAGTAGGACCAGGTCCCGAGAGACCCAGTACTTC.

This chain uses TRBV7-2 with TRBJ2-7, with D possibly matching TRBD1 (6 bases). This CDR3 comprises 15 residues. The V end lost 0 bases, the J end lost 0 bases, and 9 bases lay between the germline ends. Germline CDR1 reads SGHTA; CDR2 reads FQGNSA. The CDR3 sequence is CASSLAVGHSYEQYF. CDR3 nucleotide sequence: TGTGCCAGCAGCTTAGCCGTGGGACACTCCTACGAGCAGTACTTC.

This clone was detected once. The chain recombines TRBV27 with TRBJ1-1, with unresolved D. Trimming pared 6 bases from V and 3 bases from J, leaving 20 bases between. Looked up from germline, CDR1 is MNHEY and CDR2 is SMNVEV (reference sequence). The CDR3 totals 16 residues. CDR3 in amino acids: CASRSLALGWDTEAFF. The CDR3 region has the DNA TGTGCCAGCAGGTCCTTAGCTCTGGGGTGGGACACTGAAGCTTTCTTT.

The chain's CDR3 is CASRRRGESTDTQYF. Here the CDR3 DNA reads TGTGCCAGCCGAAGGCGGGGGGAATCCACAGATACGCAGTATTTT. V is TRBV4-2 and J is TRBJ2-3; 8 nucleotides match TRBD2. Losses at the gene ends were 8 bases for V and 2 bases for J; bases not matched to a gene: 9. Germline values: CDR1 LGHNA, CDR2 YNFKEQ. The CDR3 consists of 15 residues.

In nucleotides, the CDR3 is TGTGCCAGCAGGGACAGGAGCAATCAGCCCCAGCATTTT. Residues: CASRDRSNQPQHF. The J gene is TRBJ1-5, the V gene TRBV6-6, with 7 bases that match TRBD1. The germline CDR1 and CDR2 sequences are MNHNY and SVGAGI (reference sequence). V shed 6 bases and J 1 base; nucleotides not matched to a gene: 0. The CDR3 length is 13 residues.

The chain recombines TRBV7-6 with TRBJ2-7; 8 nucleotides agree with TRBD2. The CDR3 consists of 16 residues. The germline gives CDR1 SGHVS, CDR2 FNYEAQ. Losses at the gene ends were 0 bases for V and 5 bases for J; bases not matched to a gene: 9. CDR3 in amino acids: CASSLAIIGGADEQYF. CDR3 nucleotide sequence: TGTGCCAGCAGCTTAGCCATCATCGGGGGGGCCGACGAGCAGTACTTC. The full variable domain, rest sourced from reference TRBV7-6 and TRBJ2-7, is GAGVSQSPRYKVTKRGQDVALRCDPISGHVSLYWYRQALGQGPEFLTYFNYEAQQDKSGLPNDRFSAERPEGSISTLTIQRTEQRDSAMYRCASSLAIIGGADEQYFGPGTRLTVT.

This rearrangement joins TRBV11-2 to TRBJ2-7; TRBD1 matches 7 bases. With V trimmed by 3 bases and J by 3 bases, 2 bases remained unmatched. The CDR3 contains 13 residues. Germline V gives CDR1 SGHAT, CDR2 FQNNGV. The CDR3 loop is CASSFRDSYEQYF. For the CDR3, the DNA is TGTGCCAGCAGCTTCCGGGACAGCTACGAGCAGTACTTC.

This chain's CDR3 is CASRRQGKETQYF. CDR3 bases: TGTGCCAGCAGGAGACAGGGGAAGGAGACCCAGTACTTC. The chain recombines TRBV27 with TRBJ2-5; TRBD1 matches 8 bases. CDR1 and CDR2 (germline): MNHEY, SMNVEV (reference sequence). There are 13 residues in the CDR3. V trimming: 6 bases; J trimming: 5 bases; junction bases outside the gene matches: 5.

For this clone: Other DNA sequences in this sample translate to the same CDR3. The rearrangement links TRBV30 to TRBJ1-1; the D is unclear. V lost 0 bases and J 1 base, leaving 6 bases between the germline ends. Per the germline V gene, CDR1 is GTSNPN and CDR2 is SVGIG (reference sequence). The CDR3 loop spans 13 amino acids. The chain's CDR3 is CAWSVQGNTEAFF. In DNA form, the CDR3 reads TGTGCCTGGAGTGTACAAGGGAACACTGAAGCTTTCTTT.

The J gene is TRBJ1-2, the V gene TRBV19; maybe TRBD1 (6 bases). CDR1 LNHDA and CDR2 SQIVND come from the germline V gene (reference sequence). CDR3 length: 14 amino acids. Trimming shortened V by 3 bases and J by 1 base, and 9 bases separated the two germline ends. CDR3 nucleotides: TGTGCCAGTAGTATCCGGGACAATAACTATGGCTACACCTTC. Translation gives CASSIRDNNYGYTF.

V usage is TRBV10-3 and J usage is TRBJ1-2; D unresolved. The CDR3 consists of 16 residues. Germline CDR1 and CDR2: ENHRY and SYGVKD. V was shortened by 3 bases and J by 4 bases, with 18 bases between the two germline ends. The chain's CDR3 is CAISESQFLNPYGYTF. In DNA, the CDR3 is TGTGCCATCAGTGAATCTCAGTTCTTGAACCCCTATGGCTACACCTTC.

The chain uses TRBV7-2 and TRBJ1-1; D not certain. The CDR3 covers 15 residues. CDR1 is SGHTA, CDR2 FQGNSA, per germline. Trimming took 2 bases from V and 0 from J, leaving 10 bases between them. CDR3 bases: TGTGCCAGCAGCTTATCGGCGGTCATGAACACTGAAGCTTTCTTT. It encodes CASSLSAVMNTEAFF.

This clone was seen once. The chain couples TRBV19 to TRBJ2-7; 9 bases match TRBD1. The CDR3 has 15 amino acids. The germline V gene has CDR1 LNHDA and CDR2 SQIVND (reference sequence). With 5 bases clipped from V and 0 bases from J, the junction kept 5 bases outside the gene matches. For the CDR3, the DNA is TGTGCCAGTAGTGCCGGGACAGGGAGCTCCTACGAGCAGTACTTC. It encodes CASSAGTGSSYEQYF.

This CDR3 is CASSLGGFGYNEQFF. CDR3 in DNA: TGCGCCAGCAGCTTGGGAGGGTTTGGCTACAATGAGCAGTTCTTC. The V gene is TRBV5-1, the J gene TRBJ2-1; possibly TRBD2 for D (5 bases). This CDR3 has 15 amino acids. Trimming cost V 0 bases and J 3 bases, with 10 bases left between them. The germline V gene encodes CDR1 SGHRS and CDR2 YFSETQ.